The 13 T cell receptor beta chains below come from one sample, sequenced in a study of spatial heterogeneity in lung cancer. Study-wide results and limits: Tumor mutation counts were tracked by expanded intratumoral alpha and beta TCR counts.

These receptors' targets are unknown. Time point in this sample: sample taken at primary tumor resection. TCRdb reprocessed the 5' RACE reads with MiXCR, giving one entry per CDR3 protein. This sample yields a few thousand distinct CDR3 sequences, of which less than 3.5% are seen a single time; 16% belongs to the top ten. Sequenced here: lung tumor tissue, sampled at surgery. The receptors shown here come from a male donor with early-stage non-small cell lung cancer.

This clonotype came up many times. V is TRBV5-1 and J is TRBJ1-2, with D perhaps matching TRBD1 (5 bases). Trimming stripped 5 bases from V and 7 bases from J, with 15 bases between. The CDR3 loop spans 13 amino acids. Germline assignment: CDR1 SGHRS and CDR2 YFSETQ. Written as DNA, the CDR3 is TGCGCCAGCAGTGTACAGGCCGCTGTTGGCTACACCTTC. Its protein product is CASSVQAAVGYTF.

Within the sample, this clonotype is medium-sized. The V gene is TRBV7-9, the J gene TRBJ2-6, with D perhaps TRBD1 (6 bases). The V end was cut by 5 bases, the J end by 0 bases, with 17 bases between. CDR3 length equals 18 residues. Germline CDR1 is SEHNR and CDR2 is FQNEAQ (reference sequence). This chain's CDR3 is CASSPDSGRVSGANVLTF. CDR3 nucleotides: TGTGCCAGCAGCCCGGACAGCGGTAGGGTCTCTGGGGCCAACGTCCTGACTTTC.

The chain employs TRBV7-2 and TRBJ1-1; tentative D call: TRBD1 (6 bases). V was pared by 2 bases and J by 8 bases, with 15 bases between. The CDR3 totals 14 residues. In germline, CDR1 is SGHTA, CDR2 FQGNSA. This CDR3 reads CASSLRGWTEEAFF. CDR3 nucleotides: TGTGCCAGCAGCTTAAGAGGATGGACAGAAGAAGCTTTCTTT. Looking up the rest from reference TRBV7-2 and TRBJ1-1 gives the full variable domain: GAGVSQSPSNKVTEKGKDVELRCDPISGHTALYWYRQSLGQGLEFLIYFQGNSAPDKSGLPSDRFSAERTGGSVSTLTIQRTQQEDSAVYLCASSLRGWTEEAFFGQGTRLTVV.

This clonotype is judged medium-sized. This chain uses TRBV6-6 with TRBJ2-2; no clear D. Germline V gene lookup returns CDR1 MNHNY and CDR2 SVGAGI (reference sequence). V was clipped by 2 bases and J by 6 bases, with 4 bases between them. The CDR3 extends over 12 amino acids. Written as DNA, the CDR3 is TGTGCCAGCAGTTACCGGCCCGGGGAGCTGTTTTTT. Translated, it gives CASSYRPGELFF.

This clonotype came up many times. The chain links TRBV12-3 or TRBV12-4 to TRBJ1-5; no reliable D call. V gave up 3 bases and J gave up 5 bases, with 8 bases separating them. The CDR3 spans 13 residues. The CDR3 loop is CASSLSGDQPQHF. In nucleotides, the CDR3 is TGTGCCAGCAGTTTGTCCGGTGATCAGCCCCAGCATTTT.

Judged by abundance, this clonotype is medium-sized. The gene calls are TRBV24-1 and TRBJ2-3, with TRBD2 matching over 8 bases. V was pared by 5 bases and J by 3 bases, with 6 bases of the junction left unmatched. The CDR3 loop spans 15 amino acids. Per germline, CDR1 KGHDR and CDR2 SFDVKD. Written as DNA, the CDR3 is TGTGCCACCAGTGCCGGGGGGGGGATGACAGATACGCAGTATTTT. It codes for CATSAGGGMTDTQYF.

The sample holds many counts of this clonotype. This rearrangement joins TRBV5-1 to TRBJ1-2; D gene ambiguous. Germline CDR1 is SGHRS and CDR2 is YFSETQ. V lost 1 base to trimming and J lost 4 bases, with 11 bases between them. The CDR3 is made up of 14 amino acids. The CDR3 sequence: CASSLKGPIYGYTF. The CDR3 bases are TGCGCCAGCAGCTTGAAGGGCCCCATCTATGGCTACACCTTC.

By share, this clonotype counts as medium-sized. The CDR3 coding sequence is TGTGCCAGCAGCTTCGGACAGCTATCGAACACCGGGGAGCTGTTTTTT. As protein: CASSFGQLSNTGELFF. The chain uses TRBV5-5 and TRBJ2-2; TRBD1 is a possible D gene (6 bases). Trimming cost V 2 bases and J 0 bases, with 11 bases left between them. CDR3 size: 16 residues. Germline V gene sequence: CDR1 SGHKS, CDR2 YYEKEE (reference sequence).

This clonotype is deemed medium-sized. The rearrangement uses TRBV6-6 and TRBJ1-4; D gene uncertain. V lost 5 bases to trimming and J lost 0 bases, with 16 bases between them. Per the germline V gene, CDR1 is MNHNY and CDR2 is SVGAGI (reference sequence). The CDR3 is 17 residues long. Written as DNA, the CDR3 is TGTGCCAGCAGTCCCTTAGCGGTTCGGGCAACTAATGAAAAACTGTTTTTT. This gives the protein CASSPLAVRATNEKLFF.

This clonotype was seen ten or more times. The CDR3 reads CASAVNRNQPQHF. CDR3 nucleotides: TGTGCCAGCGCTGTTAATCGCAATCAGCCCCAGCATTTT. This chain uses TRBV12-3 or TRBV12-4 with TRBJ1-5; no firm D call. Deletions cut 8 bases from V and 2 bases from J, with 10 bases between. The CDR3 contains 13 residues.

This clonotype was observed many times. The gene calls are TRBV28 and TRBJ2-2; no clear D. CDR1 is MDHEN and CDR2 is SYDVKM in the germline V gene. V dropped 2 bases and J dropped 0 bases, with 10 bases sitting between them. The CDR3 has 16 amino acids. CDR3 sequence reads: CASSLIGQTNTGELFF. In nucleotides, the CDR3 is TGTGCCAGCAGTTTAATTGGCCAGACGAACACCGGGGAGCTGTTTTTT.

This rearrangement joins TRBV28 to TRBJ1-2; D unclear. The CDR3 sequence is 14 residues long. Trimming took off 6 bases at V and 2 bases at J, with 13 bases between the two ends. Germline CDR1 reads MDHEN; CDR2 reads SYDVKM. CDR3 protein: CASSPWAANYGYTF. The CDR3 nucleotides are TGTGCCAGCAGCCCCTGGGCGGCAAACTATGGCTACACCTTC.

This clonotype came up a few times. V usage is TRBV20-1 and J usage is TRBJ2-1, with TRBD2 matching over 9 bases. J was trimmed by 8 bases and V by 1 base; bases with no gene match: 12. The CDR3 spans 16 residues. Per germline, CDR1 DFQATT and CDR2 SNEGSKA (reference sequence). The CDR3 protein is CSARGASGLAIYEQFF. The CDR3 DNA follows: TGCAGTGCTAGAGGGGCTTCGGGACTAGCTATCTATGAGCAGTTCTTC.